One sample yielded the 7 T cell receptor beta chains listed below, sequenced in a study of shared clonotypes between healthy human individuals. TCRdb's table, derived via immunoSEQ multiplex PCR, lists solely in-frame clones and lacks some. In the table there are under 600,000 clones, roughly 98% of which are singletons. CD45RO-negative CD8 cells positively selected for CCR7 made up the naive population, which excluded terminally differentiated effector memory CD45RA+ cells. Sequenced input: naive CD8+ T cells sorted from blood. All receptors derive from a man aged 30 to 45 in good health.

A remark on this clone: The missing conserved phenylalanine or tryptophan at the end of this CDR3 makes a read error likely. The DNA is left out, because the CDR3 cannot be placed on it with certainty; the CDR3 is given as TCRdb lists it. The V gene is TRBV5-1, the J gene TRBJ1-2; TRBD1, the D gene given by the table, was not confirmed from the DNA. Including both end residues, the CDR3 is 13 amino acids long. Germline V gene sequence: CDR1 SGHRS, CDR2 YFSETQ. The CDR3 is CASKRGSVRKTYG.

This chain connects TRBV15 to TRBJ2-1; 8 nucleotides agree with TRBD2. CDR3 length equals 14 residues. J gave up 6 bases and V 1 base, and 2 bases lay outside the gene matches. Germline V gene lookup returns CDR1 LNHNV and CDR2 YYDKDF (reference sequence). The DNA for the CDR3 is TGTGCCACCAGCAGAGGGACTAGCTTCAATGAGCAGTTCTTC. This codes for CATSRGTSFNEQFF.

This chain joins TRBV30 and TRBJ1-2, with 12 bases that match TRBD1. Germline lookup yields CDR1 GTSNPN and CDR2 SVGIG (reference sequence). The length of the CDR3 is 16 residues. With 4 bases clipped from V and 1 base from J, the junction kept 7 bases outside the gene matches. The CDR3 protein is CAWTGDRGPFNYGYTF. The CDR3 DNA reads as TGTGCCTGGACGGGGGACAGGGGGCCTTTTAACTATGGCTACACCTTC.

CDR3 nucleotide sequence: TGCGCCAGCAGCTGGGCTAGCGCCGACGGGGTTTACGAGCAGTACTTC. Protein product: CASSWASADGVYEQYF. The chain carries TRBV5-1 and TRBJ2-7; a weak D match, TRBD2 (6 bases). Deletions cut 3 bases from V and 4 bases from J, with 20 bases between. There are 16 residues in the CDR3. Germline CDR1 and CDR2: SGHRS and YFSETQ.

The chain employs TRBV19 and TRBJ2-2; 10 bases map to TRBD2. V lost 3 bases to trimming and J lost 6 bases; unmatched junction nucleotides: 13. The CDR3 has 18 amino acids. The germline V gene has CDR1 LNHDA and CDR2 SQIVND (reference sequence). The DNA of the CDR3 is TGTGCCAGTAGTATCATTCTAGCGGGAGAGGTAGCCTCCGGGGAGCTGTTTTTT. This gives the protein CASSIILAGEVASGELFF. Full variable domain (rest looked up from reference TRBV19 and TRBJ2-2): DGGITQSPKYLFRKEGQNVTLSCEQNLNHDAMYWYRQDPGQGLRLIYYSQIVNDFQKGDIAEGYSVSREKKESFPLTVTSAQKNPTAFYLCASSIILAGEVASGELFFGEGSRLTVL.

V is TRBV4-1 and J is TRBJ2-1; D is tentatively TRBD1 or TRBD2 (6 bases each). There are 17 residues in the CDR3. The V end was cut by 1 base, the J end by 2 bases, with 15 bases between. The germline V gene encodes CDR1 MGHRA and CDR2 YSYEKL. CDR3 region: CASSQVVGGRAYNEQFF. In nucleotides, the CDR3 is TGCGCCAGCAGCCAAGTTGTTGGGGGGCGCGCCTACAATGAGCAGTTCTTC.

The chain couples TRBV29-1 to TRBJ2-1; possibly TRBD2 for D (5 bases). This CDR3 spans 14 amino acids. Germline lookup yields CDR1 SQVTM and CDR2 ANQGSEA. Trimming removed 3 bases at V and 0 bases at J, with 9 bases between. Here the CDR3 reads CSVEDLSSYNEQFF. The DNA of the CDR3 is TGCAGCGTTGAGGACTTGAGCTCCTACAATGAGCAGTTCTTC.